The next 22 T cell receptor beta chains were all read from a single sample in a study of a mutant IDH1 vaccine in newly diagnosed glioma. Indicated time point: baseline, week 1 (first vaccination visit). Treatment reported: pre-vaccination baseline after standard-of-care therapy. The repertoire was sequenced with immunoSEQ multiplex PCR; TCRdb's copy has only in-frame clones and lacks some. Of around 53,000 clones in the sample, roughly 90% were seen once. The source material was PBMCs, sampled from a glioma patient treated with radiotherapy, temozolomide or both. The receptors here all came from a man aged 35 to 55 with glioma.

This chain joins TRBV11-2 and TRBJ2-7; 10 bases are a match to TRBD1. This CDR3 is 15 amino acids long. V gave up 1 base and J gave up 6 bases; unmatched junction bases: 6. CDR1 and CDR2 (germline): SGHAT, FQNNGV. CDR3 nucleotides: TGTGCCAGCAGCTTAGGCGGGACAGGGGTCCGCGAGCAGTACTTC. This gives the protein CASSLGGTGVREQYF.

The chain's CDR3 is CASSLVAAAYNEQFF. The CDR3 nucleotides are TGTGCCAGCAGCTTAGTTGCAGCGGCTTACAATGAGCAGTTCTTC. This rearrangement joins TRBV7-2 to TRBJ2-1; D is possibly TRBD2 (5 bases). The CDR3 contains 15 residues. Trimming left V 1 base short and J 4 bases short, with 11 bases between. The V gene's germline CDR1 is SGHTA and CDR2 FQGNSA.

This chain links TRBV4-2 with TRBJ1-5, with TRBD1 as a possible D gene (6 bases). The germline V and J ends were trimmed by 1 base and 0 bases, with 13 bases remaining between them. The CDR3 sequence is 17 residues long. Germline values: CDR1 LGHNA, CDR2 YNFKEQ. The CDR3 DNA follows: TGTGCCAGCAGCCAAGGTCAGGGACAAAATAGCAATCAGCCCCAGCATTTT. This codes for CASSQGQGQNSNQPQHF.

Note on this clone: At one boundary the junction diverges from the germline segment, which might be a read error. The chain uses TRBV5-6 and TRBJ2-7, with no clear D. Germline loops: CDR1 SGHDT, CDR2 YYEEEE. This CDR3 comprises 13 residues. The CDR3 is CASSDTYYNKINF. CDR3 DNA sequence: TGTGCCAGCAGCGACACCTACTACAACAAAATTAACTTC. The full variable domain, its missing parts supplied by reference TRBV5-6 and TRBJ2-7, is DAGVTQSPTHLIKTRGQQVTLRCSPKSGHDTVSWYQQALGQGPQFIFQYYEEEERQRGNFPDRFSGHQFPNYSSELNVNALLLGDSALYLCASSDTYYNKINFGPGTRLTVT.

This rearrangement joins TRBV5-8 to TRBJ2-5; 7 nucleotides agree with TRBD2. V was pared by 2 bases and J by 2 bases, with 6 bases of the junction left unmatched. The CDR3 consists of 15 residues. Germline assignment: CDR1 SGHTS and CDR2 YDEGEE. The CDR3 nucleotides are TGTGCCAGCAGCTTAGAGGGGAGGGTACAAGAGACCCAGTACTTC. It specifies CASSLEGRVQETQYF. Complete variable domain (other parts from reference TRBV5-8 and TRBJ2-5): EAGVTQSPTHLIKTRGQQATLRCSPISGHTSVYWYQQALGLGLQFLLWYDEGEERNRGNFPPRFSGRQFPNYSSELNVNALELEDSALYLCASSLEGRVQETQYFGPGTRLLVL.

V is TRBV6-4 and J is TRBJ2-2; D may match TRBD1 or TRBD2 (6 bases each). Trimming took 5 bases from V and 2 from J, leaving 12 bases between them. Germline V gives CDR1 MRHNA, CDR2 SNTAGT. The CDR3 covers 15 residues. This CDR3 is CASSSTGGNTGELFF. CDR3 DNA: TGTGCCAGCAGTTCAACCGGGGGCAACACCGGGGAGCTGTTTTTT.

The CDR3 nucleotides are TGTGCCAGCTCTCGACAGGGGGCAAATCGAGAAAAACTGTTTTTT. It specifies CASSRQGANREKLFF. This chain connects TRBV7-9 to TRBJ1-4; 10 positions agree with TRBD1. Germline CDR1 SEHNR, CDR2 FQNEAQ (reference sequence). The length of the CDR3 is 15 residues. The V segment lost 8 bases and the J segment 8 bases; nucleotides outside the gene matches: 11.

This clone was picked up a small number of times. The rearrangement links TRBV4-3 to TRBJ2-7; D perhaps matches TRBD1 (6 bases). The CDR3 totals 15 residues. Germline V lookup: CDR1 LGHNA, CDR2 YSLEER. V gave up 1 base and J gave up 2 bases, with 12 bases separating them. The CDR3 coding sequence is TGCGCCAGCAGCCAAGGAGCCTACAGGGCCTACGAGCAGTACTTC. Protein: CASSQGAYRAYEQYF.

V gene TRBV27 combines with J gene TRBJ2-7; the D gene is possibly TRBD2 (5 bases). This CDR3 contains 13 residues. The germline gives CDR1 MNHEY, CDR2 SMNVEV (reference sequence). V shed 5 bases and J shed 2 bases, with 10 bases lying between them. CDR3 in amino acids: CASSPREPYEQYF. As DNA, the CDR3 is TGTGCCAGCAGTCCTCGGGAACCCTACGAGCAGTACTTC.

The genes are TRBV7-2 and TRBJ2-3; D remains unclear. Germline CDR1 reads SGHTA; CDR2 reads FQGNSA. V was cut by 5 bases and J by 1 base, with 16 bases left in between. The CDR3 is made up of 16 amino acids. This chain's CDR3 is CASSPDLAAGTDTQYF. CDR3 sequence (DNA): TGTGCCAGCAGCCCTGATTTGGCCGCCGGCACAGATACGCAGTATTTT.

The chain combines TRBV27 with TRBJ1-2; D unclear. This CDR3 spans 15 amino acids. Looked up from germline, CDR1 is MNHEY and CDR2 is SMNVEV (reference sequence). V was cut by 0 bases and J by 4 bases, with 12 bases left in between. DNA of the CDR3: TGTGCCAGCAGTTTATCGTTAACCCTGGGCTATGGCTACACCTTC. Protein sequence: CASSLSLTLGYGYTF.

The chain combines TRBV4-1 with TRBJ2-4; D is tentatively TRBD1 or TRBD2 (6 bases each). CDR1 MGHRA and CDR2 YSYEKL come from the germline V gene. With 0 bases removed from V and 1 base from J, the gap between germline ends came to 7 bases. The CDR3 runs to 15 residues. The CDR3 region has the DNA TGCGCCAGCAGCCAAGACGGGGGCGCCAAAAACATTCAGTACTTC. Its translation: CASSQDGGAKNIQYF.

The genes are TRBV9 and TRBJ2-3; the D is unclear. CDR1 and CDR2 from the germline V gene are SGDLS and YYNGEE. Trimming took off 8 bases at V and 2 bases at J, with 12 bases between the two ends. This CDR3 is 13 amino acids long. The CDR3 loop reads CASLPRTTDTQYF. The CDR3 region has the DNA TGTGCCAGTCTCCCACGCACCACAGATACGCAGTATTTT.

CDR3 in DNA: TGTGCCAGCAGCCTGTATCGCGGCGGCTGGGAGCAGTACTTC. Protein product: CASSLYRGGWEQYF. The gene calls are TRBV14 and TRBJ2-7; unclear D gene. Trimming removed 4 bases at V and 7 bases at J, with 17 bases between. CDR1 is SGHDN and CDR2 is FVKESK in the germline V gene. The CDR3 totals 14 residues. Full variable domain (missing parts from reference TRBV14 and TRBJ2-7): EAGVTQFPSHSVIEKGQTVTLRCDPISGHDNLYWYRRVMGKEIKFLLHFVKESKQDESGMPNNRFLAERTGGTYSTLKVQPAELEDSGVYFCASSLYRGGWEQYFGPGTRLTVT.

V and J are TRBV18 and TRBJ2-7, with D perhaps TRBD1 or TRBD2 (5 bases each). In germline, CDR1 is KGHSH, CDR2 LQKENI. The CDR3 covers 15 residues. V lost 3 bases, J lost 0 bases, and 12 bases lay in between. CDR3 DNA sequence: TGTGCCAGCTCACCCGGGACGGTCAGCTCCTACGAGCAGTACTTC. Protein product: CASSPGTVSSYEQYF.

The rearrangement uses TRBV19 and TRBJ2-6, with D perhaps TRBD1 (6 bases). Trimming removed 6 bases at V and 3 bases at J, with 12 bases between. Germline assignment: CDR1 LNHDA and CDR2 SQIVND (reference sequence). The CDR3 extends over 15 amino acids. As DNA, the CDR3 is TGTGCCAGTAGCCCTGGACAGCGTGGGGCCAACGTCCTGACTTTC. Translation: CASSPGQRGANVLTF. The whole variable domain, filled in from reference TRBV19 and TRBJ2-6, reads DGGITQSPKYLFRKEGQNVTLSCEQNLNHDAMYWYRQDPGQGLRLIYYSQIVNDFQKGDIAEGYSVSREKKESFPLTVTSAQKNPTAFYLCASSPGQRGANVLTFGAGSRLTVL.

This rearrangement joins TRBV6-5 to TRBJ2-5; D gene uncertain. V was shortened by 2 bases and J by 3 bases, with 7 bases between the two germline ends. The germline V gene encodes CDR1 MNHEY and CDR2 SVGAGI. CDR3 length: 13 amino acids. The CDR3 here is CASSYTVKETQYF. The CDR3 DNA reads as TGTGCCAGCAGTTACACGGTCAAAGAGACCCAGTACTTC.

The genes are TRBV10-1 and TRBJ2-7; 13 bases map to TRBD2. J gave up 6 bases and V 3 bases, and 5 bases lay outside the gene matches. The CDR3 runs 15 residues. Germline V gene data show CDR1 as WNHNN and CDR2 as SYGVQD (reference sequence). CDR3 in DNA: TGCGCCAGCAGTGACCGACTAGCGGGAGGCGCCGAGCAGTACTTC. Protein product: CASSDRLAGGAEQYF.

The chain joins TRBV5-1 to TRBJ2-7, with D possibly being TRBD1 or TRBD2 (5 bases each). V dropped 3 bases and J dropped 0 bases, with 10 bases sitting between them. Germline values: CDR1 SGHRS, CDR2 YFSETQ. There are 14 residues in the CDR3. CDR3: CASSWDGTSYEQYF. The CDR3 nucleotides read TGCGCCAGCAGCTGGGACGGCACCTCCTACGAGCAGTACTTC.

In its sample, this clone was seen a few times. The rearrangement links TRBV7-3 to TRBJ2-5; D not certain. V was shortened by 8 bases and J by 5 bases, with 15 bases between the two germline ends. The germline CDR1 and CDR2 sequences are SGHTA and FQGTGA. This CDR3 has 13 amino acids. CDR3 in amino acids: CASAMGSFETQYF. The CDR3 DNA reads as TGTGCCAGCGCGATGGGCAGCTTTGAGACCCAGTACTTC.

V gene TRBV7-2 combines with J gene TRBJ1-4; maybe TRBD1 (6 bases). The CDR3 has 14 amino acids. The germline V gene encodes CDR1 SGHTA and CDR2 FQGNSA. Trimming pared 5 bases from V and 7 bases from J, leaving 14 bases between. For the CDR3, the DNA is TGTGCCAGCAGCAGGGACGCCAGGGGTGAAAAACTGTTTTTT. Translated, it gives CASSRDARGEKLFF.

This clone has just one count. The V and J genes are TRBV29-1 and TRBJ2-2; 7 nucleotides line up with TRBD1. In germline, CDR1 is SQVTM, CDR2 ANQGSEA. V lost 6 bases, J lost 5 bases, and 12 bases stayed unmatched. The CDR3 spans 15 residues. This CDR3 is CSVTLQGRGTGELFF. DNA for the CDR3: TGCAGCGTCACATTACAGGGGAGAGGGACCGGGGAGCTGTTTTTT.